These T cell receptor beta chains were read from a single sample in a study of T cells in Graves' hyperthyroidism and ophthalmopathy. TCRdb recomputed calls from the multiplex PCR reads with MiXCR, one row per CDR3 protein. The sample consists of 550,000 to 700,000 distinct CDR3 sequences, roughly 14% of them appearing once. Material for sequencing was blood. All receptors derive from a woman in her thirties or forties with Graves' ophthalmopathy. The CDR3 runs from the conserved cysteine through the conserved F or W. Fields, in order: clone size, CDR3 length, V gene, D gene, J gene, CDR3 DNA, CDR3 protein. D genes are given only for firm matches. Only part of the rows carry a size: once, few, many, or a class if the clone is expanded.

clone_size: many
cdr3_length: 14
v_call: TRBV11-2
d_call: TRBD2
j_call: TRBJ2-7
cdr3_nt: TGTGCCAGCACCGATGGCGGGGGTCGCTACGAGCAGTACTTC
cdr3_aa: CASTDGGGRYEQYF

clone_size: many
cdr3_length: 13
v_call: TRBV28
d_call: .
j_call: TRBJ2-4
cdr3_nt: TGTGCCAGCAGTTTGAACCAGCGGGACATTCAGTACTTC
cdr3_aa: CASSLNQRDIQYF

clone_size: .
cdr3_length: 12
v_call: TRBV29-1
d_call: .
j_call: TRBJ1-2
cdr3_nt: TGCAGCGGGGCCCTAGCTAACTATGGCTACACCTTC
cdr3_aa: CSGALANYGYTF

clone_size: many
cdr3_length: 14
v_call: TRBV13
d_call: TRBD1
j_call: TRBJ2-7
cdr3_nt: TGTGCCAGCAGCCGATGGACAGGGGTAGACGAGCAGTACTTC
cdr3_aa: CASSRWTGVDEQYF

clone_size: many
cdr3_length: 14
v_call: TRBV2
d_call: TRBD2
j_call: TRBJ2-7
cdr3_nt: TGTGCCAGCAGACAGCGGGAGTACGGTGACGAGCAGTACTTC
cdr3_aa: CASRQREYGDEQYF

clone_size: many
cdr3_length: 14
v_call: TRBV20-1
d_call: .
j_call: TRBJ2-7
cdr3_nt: TGCAGTGCTAGGTCCTCCGGATTAGCCGACGAGCAGTACTTC
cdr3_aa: CSARSSGLADEQYF

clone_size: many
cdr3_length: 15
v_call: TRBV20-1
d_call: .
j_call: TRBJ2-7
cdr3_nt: TGCAGTGCTGGACTGCGAAGCCAGGTTACCTACGAGCAGTACTTC
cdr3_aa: CSAGLRSQVTYEQYF

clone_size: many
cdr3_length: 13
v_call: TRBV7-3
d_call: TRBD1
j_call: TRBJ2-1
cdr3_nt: TGTGCCAGCAGCCGGGGACAGTACAATGAGCAGTTCTTC
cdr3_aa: CASSRGQYNEQFF

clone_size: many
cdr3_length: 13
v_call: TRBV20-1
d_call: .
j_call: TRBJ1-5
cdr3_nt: TGCAGTGCTAGAGATCTAGGAGGACAGCCCCAGCATTTT
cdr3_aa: CSARDLGGQPQHF

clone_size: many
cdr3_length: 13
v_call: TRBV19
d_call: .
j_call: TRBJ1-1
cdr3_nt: TGTGCCAGTAGTGGAGGACCGAACACTGAAGCTTTCTTT
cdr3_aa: CASSGGPNTEAFF

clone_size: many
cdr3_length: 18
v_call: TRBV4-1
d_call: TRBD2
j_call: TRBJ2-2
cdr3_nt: TGCGCCAGCAGCCTCGGACTAGCGGGAGTGACGAACACCGGGGAGCTGTTTTTT
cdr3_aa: CASSLGLAGVTNTGELFF

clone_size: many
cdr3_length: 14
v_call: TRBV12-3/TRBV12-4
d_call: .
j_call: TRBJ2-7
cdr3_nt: TGTGCCAGCAGTCAAACAGGGTATACCTACGAGCAGTACTTC
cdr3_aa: CASSQTGYTYEQYF

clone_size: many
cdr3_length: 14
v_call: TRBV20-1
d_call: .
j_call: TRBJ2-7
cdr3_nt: TGCAGTGCTCACGGGACCGCCAGCTCCTACGAGCAGTACTTC
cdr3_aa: CSAHGTASSYEQYF

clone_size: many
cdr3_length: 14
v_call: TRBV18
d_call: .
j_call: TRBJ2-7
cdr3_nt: TGTGCCAGCTCACGCACTCAGGGGCACGACGAGCAGTACTTC
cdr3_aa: CASSRTQGHDEQYF

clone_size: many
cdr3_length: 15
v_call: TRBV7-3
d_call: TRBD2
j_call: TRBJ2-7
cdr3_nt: TGTGCCAGCAGCTTATCGGGGGGACCCCCCTACGAGCAGTACTTC
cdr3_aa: CASSLSGGPPYEQYF

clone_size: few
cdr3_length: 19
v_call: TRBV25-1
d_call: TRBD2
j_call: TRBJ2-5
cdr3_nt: TGTGCCAGCAGTTCTACCTGGACTAGCGGGAGAGGGCGGGAGGAGACCCAGTACTTC
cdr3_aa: CASSSTWTSGRGREETQYF

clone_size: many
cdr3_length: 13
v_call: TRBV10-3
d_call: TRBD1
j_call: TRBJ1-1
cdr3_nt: TGTGCCATCAGTTCGACAGGGGAAACTGAAGCTTTCTTT
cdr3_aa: CAISSTGETEAFF

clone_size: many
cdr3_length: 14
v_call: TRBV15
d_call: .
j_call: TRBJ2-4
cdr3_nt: TGTGCCACCAGCCCGGGACCGGTCATAAACATTCAGTACTTC
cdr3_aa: CATSPGPVINIQYF

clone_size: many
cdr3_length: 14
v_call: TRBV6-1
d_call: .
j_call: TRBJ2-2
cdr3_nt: TGTGCCAGCAGTGAGGTCCAGCTGGGAGGGGAGCTGTTTTTT
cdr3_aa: CASSEVQLGGELFF

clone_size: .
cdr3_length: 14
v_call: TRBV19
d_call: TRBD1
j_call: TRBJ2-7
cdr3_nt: TGTGCCAGTAGTATCCGTGACAGGGAGTACGAGCAGTACTTC
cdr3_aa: CASSIRDREYEQYF

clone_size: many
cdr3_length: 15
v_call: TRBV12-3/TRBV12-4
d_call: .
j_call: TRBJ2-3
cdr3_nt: TGTGCCAGCAGTCCCGCCCTAGCCAGCACAGATACGCAGTATTTT
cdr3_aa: CASSPALASTDTQYF

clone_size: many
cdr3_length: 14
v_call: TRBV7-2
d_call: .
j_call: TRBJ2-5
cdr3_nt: TGTGCCAGCAGCCCCGATAGGGCCAAAGAGACCCAGTACTTC
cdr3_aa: CASSPDRAKETQYF

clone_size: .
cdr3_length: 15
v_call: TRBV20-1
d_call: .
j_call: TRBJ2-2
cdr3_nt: TGCAGTGCTAGAGCGCAGGGACGGAACACCGGGGAGCTGTTTTTT
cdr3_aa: CSARAQGRNTGELFF

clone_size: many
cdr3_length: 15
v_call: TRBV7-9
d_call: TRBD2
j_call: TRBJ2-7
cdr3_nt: TGTGCCAGCAGCCCTGGCAGTAGCGGGATCTACGAGCAGTACTTC
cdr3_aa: CASSPGSSGIYEQYF